These T cell receptor beta chains were read from a single sample in a study of blood T cell repertoires in COVID-19. Repertoires were generated with immunoSEQ multiplex PCR, while TCRdb's copy carries only in-frame clones and drops some. Of approximately 230,000 clones in the sample, approximately 86% were seen once. The sequenced material came from PBMCs or T cells enriched from blood (not recorded which). These receptors all come from a woman younger than 45 with acute COVID-19. CDR3s include the opening cysteine and the closing phenylalanine or tryptophan. The D gene is left open where the match is weak. Where a row states a size, it is once, few, many or the class of an expanded clone; other rows omit it.

j_call v_call clone_size d_call cdr3_nt cdr3_aa
TRBJ2-3 TRBV29-1 NA TRBD1 TGCAGCGTTGAGGGACAGGGCACAGATACGCAGTATTTT CSVEGQGTDTQYF
TRBJ2-7 TRBV19 NA NA TGTGCCAGTAGTAAAGGGGGACCAACCTACGAGCAGTACTTC CASSKGGPTYEQYF
TRBJ2-1 TRBV7-2 NA NA TGTGCCAGCAGCTTAGCGGGGGGACAGATCTACAATGAGCAGTTCTTC CASSLAGGQIYNEQFF
TRBJ2-7 TRBV6-5 NA NA TGTGCCAGCAGGAGACAGTTCTCCTACGAGCAGTACTTC CASRRQFSYEQYF
TRBJ2-1 TRBV20-1 NA TRBD1 TGCAGTGCTAGTGACCGGGACAGGTTCACCAATGAGCAGTTCTTC CSASDRDRFTNEQFF
TRBJ1-2 TRBV19 NA TRBD1 TGTGCCAGTAGTTCCCGGACAGGGAACTATGGCTACACCTTC CASSSRTGNYGYTF
TRBJ2-5 TRBV28 NA TRBD2 TGTGCCAGCAGTTCCCGAACTAGCGGGACTTGGGCAGAGACCCAGTACTTC CASSSRTSGTWAETQYF
TRBJ2-7 TRBV28 NA TRBD2 TGTGCCAGCAGTATAAGACTAGCGGGAATCTACGAGCAGTACTTC CASSIRLAGIYEQYF
TRBJ2-1 TRBV4-1 NA NA TGCGCCAGCAGCCAAGAACTTAGCTCCTACAATGAGCAGTTCTTC CASSQELSSYNEQFF
TRBJ1-2 TRBV28 NA TRBD1 TGTGCCAGCAGTCCGAGTGACAGGGACGGCTACACCTTC CASSPSDRDGYTF
TRBJ2-3 TRBV28 NA TRBD2 TGTGCCAGCAGCCACCAGCGGGGGGGCACAGATACGCAGTATTTT CASSHQRGGTDTQYF
TRBJ1-5 TRBV10-1 NA TRBD1 TGCGCCAGCAGTGAGTTTGGGACAGGCTCCCGGCTGACCATCCTTCAGGGGGATCAGCCCCAGCATTTT CASSEFGTGSRLTILQGDQPQHF
TRBJ1-1 TRBV5-4 NA TRBD1 TGTGCCAGCAGCCCGCCAGACAGGGACAGCGGCGCTTTCTTT CASSPPDRDSGAFF
TRBJ1-1 TRBV19 NA NA TGTGCCAGTAAAAGACAGCAGAACACTGAAGCTTTCTTT CASKRQQNTEAFF
TRBJ1-4 TRBV6-5 NA TRBD1 TGTGCCAGCAAGGGGGCACCGAATGAAAAACTGTTTTTT CASKGAPNEKLFF
TRBJ1-5 TRBV19 NA NA TGTGCCAGTACAAGGACAAGCATATCGGGCAATCAGCCCCAGCATTTT CASTRTSISGNQPQHF
TRBJ1-4 TRBV6-5 NA TRBD1 TGTGCCAGCGCGAACCCCCGGGACAGTAATGAAAAACTGTTTTTT CASANPRDSNEKLFF
TRBJ2-2 TRBV5-1 NA NA NA CASSLTFGELFF
TRBJ2-2 TRBV5-6 NA TRBD2 TGTGCCAGCAGCTGGGGACTAGCGGGGCGGACCGGGGAGCTGTTTTTT CASSWGLAGRTGELFF
TRBJ2-1 TRBV27 NA NA TGTGCCAGCAGTTTGGGCAGTTTGATCTACAATGAGCAGTTCTTC CASSLGSLIYNEQFF
TRBJ2-1 TRBV7-2 NA NA TGTGCCAGCAGCTCGCTGTATCGGGGGGCTTACAATGAGCAGTTCTTC CASSSLYRGAYNEQFF
TRBJ1-3 TRBV2 once NA TGTGCCAGCAGTGGTCAGGGGTCTGGAAACACCATATATTTT CASSGQGSGNTIYF
TRBJ1-5 TRBV2 NA TRBD1 TGTGCCAGCAATCACTGGCCGGACAGGGCCGATCAGCCCCAGCATTTT CASNHWPDRADQPQHF
TRBJ2-7 TRBV2 NA NA TGTGCCAGCAGTGCCAGGGACACTTTCTACGAGCAGTACTTC CASSARDTFYEQYF
TRBJ2-1 TRBV4-3 NA TRBD2 TGCGCCAGCAGCCAAGATCGTGGCGGGAGGGCCAACAATGAGCAGTTCTTC CASSQDRGGRANNEQFF
TRBJ1-2 TRBV6-4 NA TRBD1 TGTGCCAGCAGAGAAACACAGGGGAGTAACTATGGCTACACCTTC CASRETQGSNYGYTF
TRBJ1-5 TRBV28 NA TRBD1 TGTGCCAGCAGTTCCCGGACAGGGAGGGATTTTTTGGCCCAGCATTTT CASSSRTGRDFLAQHF
TRBJ1-6 TRBV19 NA TRBD1 TGTGCCAGTAGTACCCGGACAGGGGGCAGGTCACCCCTCCACTTT CASSTRTGGRSPLHF
TRBJ2-7 TRBV29-1 NA NA TGCAGCGCCCGGGACAACTCCTACGAGCAGTACTTC CSARDNSYEQYF
TRBJ1-1 TRBV5-1 NA TRBD1 TGCGCCAGCAGCCTCCGGGCAGGGGGCCGAACTGAAGCTTTCTTT CASSLRAGGRTEAFF
TRBJ2-1 TRBV5-4 NA TRBD2 TGTGCCACCCTCAACCCGAGAAAGCGGGAGGGTCCTGAGCAGTTCTTC CATLNPRKREGPEQFF
TRBJ2-3 TRBV5-1 NA NA TGCGCCAGCAGCTTGTTGGACAACTCAGATACGCAGTATTTT CASSLLDNSDTQYF
TRBJ2-5 TRBV7-3 NA TRBD2 TGTGCCAGCAGCTTAATAGGGACTAGCGTTATAGAGACCCAGTACTTC CASSLIGTSVIETQYF
TRBJ2-2 TRBV5-1 few NA TGCGCCAGCAGCTTTAATTGGGGAGAGGGGGAGCTGTTTTTT CASSFNWGEGELFF
TRBJ2-2 TRBV28 NA NA TGTGCCGCGCGGGACAGTCCGAACACCGGGGAGCTGTTTTTT CAARDSPNTGELFF
TRBJ1-1 TRBV6-5 once TRBD1 TGTGCCAGCAGGGCCGGGACAGGAGACACTGAAGCTTTCTTT CASRAGTGDTEAFF
TRBJ2-6 TRBV5-1 NA NA TGCGCCAGCAGCTTGGCCCTCGGAGGTGGGGCCAACGTCCTGACTTTC CASSLALGGGANVLTF
TRBJ2-2 TRBV27 NA NA TGTGCCAGCAGCCTCCGGAGCACCGGGGAGCTGTTTTTT CASSLRSTGELFF
TRBJ2-7 TRBV11-2 NA TRBD1 TGTGCCAGCAGCGCCGACAGGGTTTACGAGCAGTACTTC CASSADRVYEQYF
TRBJ2-2 TRBV23-1 few NA TGCGCCAGCAGTCAACCCTCCGCCAAAGACAGAAATTGTGGCGGGGAGCTGTTTTTT CASSQPSAKDRNCGGELFF
TRBJ1-6 TRBV10-3 NA NA TGTGCCATCAGTGTAGACAGAAATTCACCCCTCCACTTT CAISVDRNSPLHF
TRBJ2-2 TRBV28 NA TRBD2 TGTGCCAGCAGTTTATTCCGTCGCGGGAGGGCCTCGAACACCGGGGAGCTGTTTTTT CASSLFRRGRASNTGELFF
TRBJ1-6 TRBV5-1 NA TRBD1 TGCGCCAGCGGGCTCATCGGACAGGGATATTCACCCCTCCACTTT CASGLIGQGYSPLHF
TRBJ2-7 TRBV20-1 NA NA TGCAGTGCTAGTTGGGCAGGGGGGATGAACGAGCAGTACTTC CSASWAGGMNEQYF
TRBJ2-1 TRBV9 NA TRBD2 TGTGCCAGCAGCGTAGAGGGAGTACTAGCGGGAGGCTACAATGAGCAGTTCTTC CASSVEGVLAGGYNEQFF
TRBJ1-4 TRBV5-4 NA NA TGTGCCAGCAGCCCCGGTGGGACTGCAACTAATGAAAAACTGTTTTTT CASSPGGTATNEKLFF
TRBJ2-1 TRBV27 once TRBD1 TGTGCCAGCAGTAGGCCGGGACAGGGCTACAATGAGCAGTTCTTC CASSRPGQGYNEQFF
TRBJ2-2 TRBV7-3 once NA TGTGCCAGCAGCCGCGACGGGGAGCTGTTTTTT CASSRDGELFF
TRBJ2-2 TRBV11-3 NA NA TGTGCCAGCAGCCCGAGTATCACCGGGGAGCTGTTTTTT CASSPSITGELFF
TRBJ2-2 TRBV2 NA NA TGTGCCAGCAGTCAACAGGCACAAACCGGGGAGCTGTTTTTT CASSQQAQTGELFF
TRBJ1-1 TRBV5-1 NA NA TGCGCCAGCCACATCTCCGGACAGTACCCGGCTGAAGCTTTCTTT CASHISGQYPAEAFF
TRBJ2-5 TRBV5-1 NA TRBD2 TGCGCCAGCAGCTTGCGGTCTAGCGGGGGTTACCAAGAGACCCAGTACTTC CASSLRSSGGYQETQYF
TRBJ1-3 TRBV7-9 NA NA TGTGCCAGCAGTCCGCGACAGGCAAGCTCTGGAAACACCATATATTTT CASSPRQASSGNTIYF
TRBJ1-1 TRBV29-1 NA NA TGCAGCGTTGGGTCAGGGCCTGAAGCTTTCTTT CSVGSGPEAFF
TRBJ2-3 TRBV9 once TRBD1 TGTGCCAGCAGCCCAAGACTGACAGGGGCCCGCACAGATACGCAGTATTTT CASSPRLTGARTDTQYF
TRBJ2-7 TRBV12-3/TRBV12-4 NA NA TGTGCCAGCAGTTTAATAGTTTGGTCCGAGCAGTACTTC CASSLIVWSEQYF
TRBJ1-6 TRBV5-1 once NA TGCGCCAGCAGGCCCACAGGGTATGGAAATTCACCCCTCCACTTT CASRPTGYGNSPLHF
TRBJ2-1 TRBV5-4 many NA TGTGCCAGCAGTCGGGACTCCGACCACAATGAGCAGTTCTTC CASSRDSDHNEQFF
TRBJ1-3 TRBV7-2 NA NA TGTGCCAGCAGCAGCGGGGCTGGAAACACCATATATTTT CASSSGAGNTIYF